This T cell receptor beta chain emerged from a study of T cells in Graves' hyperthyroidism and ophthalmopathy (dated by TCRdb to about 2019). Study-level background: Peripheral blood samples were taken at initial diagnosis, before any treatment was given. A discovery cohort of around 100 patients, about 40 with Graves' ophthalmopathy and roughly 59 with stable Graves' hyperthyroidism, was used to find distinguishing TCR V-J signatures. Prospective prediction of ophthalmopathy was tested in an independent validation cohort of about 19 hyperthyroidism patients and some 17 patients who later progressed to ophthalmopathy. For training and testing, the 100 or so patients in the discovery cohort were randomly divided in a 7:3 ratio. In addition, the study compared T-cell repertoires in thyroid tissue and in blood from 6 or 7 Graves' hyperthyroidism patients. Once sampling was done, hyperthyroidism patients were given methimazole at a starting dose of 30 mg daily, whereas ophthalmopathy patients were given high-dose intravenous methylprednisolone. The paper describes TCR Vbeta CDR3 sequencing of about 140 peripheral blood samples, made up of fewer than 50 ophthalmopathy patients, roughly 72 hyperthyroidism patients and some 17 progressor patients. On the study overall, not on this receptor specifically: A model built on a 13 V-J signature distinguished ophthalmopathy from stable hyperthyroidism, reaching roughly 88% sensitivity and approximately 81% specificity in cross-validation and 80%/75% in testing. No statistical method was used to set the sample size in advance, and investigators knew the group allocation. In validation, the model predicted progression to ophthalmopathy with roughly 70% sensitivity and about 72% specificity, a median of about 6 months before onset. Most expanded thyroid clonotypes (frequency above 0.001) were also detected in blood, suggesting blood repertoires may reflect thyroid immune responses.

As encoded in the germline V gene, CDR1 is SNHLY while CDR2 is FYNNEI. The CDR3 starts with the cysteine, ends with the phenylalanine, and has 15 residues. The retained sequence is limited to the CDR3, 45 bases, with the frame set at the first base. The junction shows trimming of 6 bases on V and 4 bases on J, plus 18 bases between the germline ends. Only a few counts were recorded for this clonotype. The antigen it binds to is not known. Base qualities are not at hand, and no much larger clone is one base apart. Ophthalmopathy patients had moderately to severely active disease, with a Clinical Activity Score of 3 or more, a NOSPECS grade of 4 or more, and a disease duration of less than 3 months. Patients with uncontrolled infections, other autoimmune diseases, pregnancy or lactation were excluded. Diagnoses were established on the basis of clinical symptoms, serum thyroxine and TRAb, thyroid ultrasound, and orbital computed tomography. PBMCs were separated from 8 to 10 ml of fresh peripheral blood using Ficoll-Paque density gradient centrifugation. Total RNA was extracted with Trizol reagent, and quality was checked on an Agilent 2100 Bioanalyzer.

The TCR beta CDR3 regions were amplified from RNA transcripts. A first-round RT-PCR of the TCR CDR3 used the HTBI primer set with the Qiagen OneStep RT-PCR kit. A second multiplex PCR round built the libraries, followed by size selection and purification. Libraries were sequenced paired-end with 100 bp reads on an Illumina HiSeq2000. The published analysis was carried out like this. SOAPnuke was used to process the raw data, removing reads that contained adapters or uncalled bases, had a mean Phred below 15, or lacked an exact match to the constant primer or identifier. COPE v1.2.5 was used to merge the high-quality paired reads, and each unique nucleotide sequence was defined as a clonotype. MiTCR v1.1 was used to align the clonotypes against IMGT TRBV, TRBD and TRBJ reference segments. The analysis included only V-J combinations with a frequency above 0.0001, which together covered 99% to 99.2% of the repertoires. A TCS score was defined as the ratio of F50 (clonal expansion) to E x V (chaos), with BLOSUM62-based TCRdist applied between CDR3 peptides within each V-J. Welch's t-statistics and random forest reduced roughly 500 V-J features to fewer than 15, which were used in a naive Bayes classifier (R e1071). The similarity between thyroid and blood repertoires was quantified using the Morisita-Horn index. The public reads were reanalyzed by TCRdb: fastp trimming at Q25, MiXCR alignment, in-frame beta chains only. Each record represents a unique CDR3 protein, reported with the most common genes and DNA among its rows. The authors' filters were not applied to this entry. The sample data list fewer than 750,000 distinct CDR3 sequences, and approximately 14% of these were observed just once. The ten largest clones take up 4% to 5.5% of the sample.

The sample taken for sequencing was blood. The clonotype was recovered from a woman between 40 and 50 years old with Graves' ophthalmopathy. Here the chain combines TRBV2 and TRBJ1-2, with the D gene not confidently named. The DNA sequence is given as TGTGCCAGCAGACTCGACCACTTTTCGGGCTATGGCTACACCTTC. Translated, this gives CASRLDHFSGYGYTF.